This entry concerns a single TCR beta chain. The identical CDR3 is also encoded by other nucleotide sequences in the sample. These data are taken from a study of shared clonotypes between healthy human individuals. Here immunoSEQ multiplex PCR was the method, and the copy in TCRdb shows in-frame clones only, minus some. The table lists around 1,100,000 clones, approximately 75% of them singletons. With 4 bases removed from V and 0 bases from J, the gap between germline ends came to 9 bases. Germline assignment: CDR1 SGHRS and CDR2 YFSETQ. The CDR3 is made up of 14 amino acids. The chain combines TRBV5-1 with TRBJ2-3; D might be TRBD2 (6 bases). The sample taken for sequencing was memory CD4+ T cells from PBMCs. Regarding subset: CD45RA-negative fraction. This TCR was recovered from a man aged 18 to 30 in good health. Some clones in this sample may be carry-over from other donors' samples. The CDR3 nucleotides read TGCGCCAGCAGCCTAGCGAAAAGCACAGATACGCAGTATTTT. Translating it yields CASSLAKSTDTQYF. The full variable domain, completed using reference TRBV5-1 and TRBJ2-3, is KAGVTQTPRYLIKTRGQQVTLSCSPISGHRSVSWYQQTPGQGLQFLFEYFSETQRNKGNFPGRFSGRQFSNSRSEMNVSTLELGDSALYLCASSLAKSTDTQYFGPGTRLTVL.